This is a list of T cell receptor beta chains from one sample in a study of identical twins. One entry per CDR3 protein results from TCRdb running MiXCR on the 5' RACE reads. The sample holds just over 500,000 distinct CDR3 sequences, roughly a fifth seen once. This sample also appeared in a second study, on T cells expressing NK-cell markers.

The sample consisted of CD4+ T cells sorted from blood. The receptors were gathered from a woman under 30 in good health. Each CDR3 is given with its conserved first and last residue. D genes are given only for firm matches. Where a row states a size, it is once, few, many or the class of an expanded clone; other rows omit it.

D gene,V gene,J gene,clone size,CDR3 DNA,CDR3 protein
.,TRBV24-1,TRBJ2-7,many,TGTGCCACCACGCTCCCTCAACTCGAGCAGTACTTC,CATTLPQLEQYF
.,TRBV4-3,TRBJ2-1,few,TGCGCCAGCAGCCAAGAACGGACCTACAATGAGCAGTTCTTC,CASSQERTYNEQFF
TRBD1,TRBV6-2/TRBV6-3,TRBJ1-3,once,TGTGCCAGCAGCAGACAGGGGGCCGGAAACACCATATATTTT,CASSRQGAGNTIYF
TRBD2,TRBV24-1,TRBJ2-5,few,TGTGCCACCAGTGACTCTCGACTAGCGGGGGGGATAGAGACCCAGTACTTC,CATSDSRLAGGIETQYF
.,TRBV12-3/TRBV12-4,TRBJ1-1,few,TGTGCCAGCAGTTTGGGGACGGGCACTGAAGCTTTCTTT,CASSLGTGTEAFF
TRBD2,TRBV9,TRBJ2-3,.,TGTGCCAGCAGCTACGGGACTAGCGGGAGCACAGATACGCAGTATTTT,CASSYGTSGSTDTQYF
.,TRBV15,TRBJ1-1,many,TGTGCCACCAGCAGGGACCGGCGAGAAGCTTTCTTT,CATSRDRREAFF
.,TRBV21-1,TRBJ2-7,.,TGTGCCAGCAGCACCAAGGGGGGCAGGGGATACCACGAGCAGTACTTC,CASSTKGGRGYHEQYF
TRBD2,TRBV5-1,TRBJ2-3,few,TGCGCCAGCAGCTTCCCGGGAGGGGCAGATACGCAGTATTTT,CASSFPGGADTQYF
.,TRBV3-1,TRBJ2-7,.,TGTGCCAGCAGCCAAGACCCGGACTTCTCCTACGAGCAGTACTTC,CASSQDPDFSYEQYF
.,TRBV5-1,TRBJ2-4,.,TGCGCCAGCAGCTTGGTGGGGCTGGCCAAAAACATTCAGTACTTC,CASSLVGLAKNIQYF
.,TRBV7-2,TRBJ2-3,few,TGTGCCAGCAGCCTCGGCCTTCTGGATACGCAGTATTTT,CASSLGLLDTQYF
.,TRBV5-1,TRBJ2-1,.,TGCGCCAGCAGCTTGGGACGGCGGTCTTCCTACAATGAGCAGTTCTTC,CASSLGRRSSYNEQFF
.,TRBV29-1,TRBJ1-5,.,TGCAGCGTGCTCAGGGATAGCAATCAGCCCCAGCATTTT,CSVLRDSNQPQHF
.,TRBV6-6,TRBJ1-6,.,TGTGCCTCTGGGGGTGGGGGTCCACCCCTCCACTTT,CASGGGGPPLHF
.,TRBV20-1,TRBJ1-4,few,TGCAGTGCTAGAGATCTCGGGCGAGACTATGAAAAACTGTTTTTT,CSARDLGRDYEKLFF
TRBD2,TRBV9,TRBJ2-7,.,TGTGCCAGCAGCGTGGGACTAAGCGGGAGAATCAACGAGCAGTACTTC,CASSVGLSGRINEQYF
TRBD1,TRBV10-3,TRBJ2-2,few,TGTGCCATCACAGGGACAGGGAACGCCGGGGAGCTGTTTTTT,CAITGTGNAGELFF
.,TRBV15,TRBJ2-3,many,TGTGCCACCAGCAGAGATAGACAGACCACAGATACGCAGTATTTT,CATSRDRQTTDTQYF
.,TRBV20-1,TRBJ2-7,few,TGCAGTGCTAGCAAGGGCGCTAGCCGGTCCTACGAGCAGTACTTC,CSASKGASRSYEQYF
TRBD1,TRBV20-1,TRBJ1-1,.,TGCAGTGCTAGTTCGACAGGGTCAAAGACTGAAGCTTTCTTT,CSASSTGSKTEAFF
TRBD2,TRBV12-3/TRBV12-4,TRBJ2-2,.,TGTGCCAGCAGCTTTGCGACTAGCTACACCGGGGAGCTGTTTTTT,CASSFATSYTGELFF
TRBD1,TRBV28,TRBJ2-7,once,TGTGCCAGCTCTGTTGAGGGGGCGGGCTCCTACGAGCAGTACTTC,CASSVEGAGSYEQYF
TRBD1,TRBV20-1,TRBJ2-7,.,TGCAGTGGGAGAGGACAGGGCTACGAGCAGTACTTC,CSGRGQGYEQYF
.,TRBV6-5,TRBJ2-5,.,TGTGCCAGCGGGGGGGCTGGAGAGACCCAGTACTTC,CASGGAGETQYF
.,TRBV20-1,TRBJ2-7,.,TGCAGTGCCAGCTCCGGGACTCTCTTCGGCGAGCAGTACTTC,CSASSGTLFGEQYF
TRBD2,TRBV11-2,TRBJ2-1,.,TGTGCCAGCAGCCTAAGGGCAGGGCGGGAGTTCAGCTCCTACAATGAGCAGTTCTTC,CASSLRAGREFSSYNEQFF
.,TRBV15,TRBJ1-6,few,TGTGCCACCAGCAGAGAATTTAGTGGTCGTAATTCACCCCTCCACTTT,CATSREFSGRNSPLHF
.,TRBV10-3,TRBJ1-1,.,TGTGCCATCAGTGCCGACACTGAAGCTTTCTTT,CAISADTEAFF
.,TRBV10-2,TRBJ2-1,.,TGCGCCAGCAAGGGGGGACAGAGCTCCTACAATGAGCAGTTCTTC,CASKGGQSSYNEQFF
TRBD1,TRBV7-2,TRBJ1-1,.,TGTGCCAGCAGCAACAGGGGGCGGTTTCTCGAAGCTTTCTTT,CASSNRGRFLEAFF
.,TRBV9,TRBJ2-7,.,TGTGCCAGCAGCGTAGGTAGTTTCCAGTCCGAGCAGTACTTC,CASSVGSFQSEQYF
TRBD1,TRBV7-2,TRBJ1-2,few,TGTGCCAGCAGCCTGACAGGGTGGGATGGCTACACCTTC,CASSLTGWDGYTF
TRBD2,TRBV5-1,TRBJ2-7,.,TGCGCCAGCAGCTTCTTGGCGGGAGTCGATGGCGAGCAGTACTTC,CASSFLAGVDGEQYF
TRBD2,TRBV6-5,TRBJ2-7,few,TGTGCCAGCAGAGCGGTAGGGACTATCCACCACTTC,CASRAVGTIHHF
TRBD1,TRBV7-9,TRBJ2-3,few,TGTGCCAGCAGCGTTCTCCAGATTATAACAGGGGAAACGCAGTATTTT,CASSVLQIITGETQYF
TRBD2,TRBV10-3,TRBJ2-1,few,TGTGCCACCCTCCCCTCAACTAGCGGGGGGCATGGTGAGCAGTTCTTC,CATLPSTSGGHGEQFF
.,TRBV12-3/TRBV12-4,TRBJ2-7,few,TGTGCCAGCAGTTCCCAGACAGCCTACGAGCAGTACTTC,CASSSQTAYEQYF
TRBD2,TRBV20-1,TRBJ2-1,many,TGCAGTGCACGACCCGGGACTAGCCCCAACAATGAGCAGTTCTTC,CSARPGTSPNNEQFF
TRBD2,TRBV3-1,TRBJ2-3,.,TGTGCCAGCAGCCGGACAGCGGGGGCTTCTTGGGGGCAGTATTTT,CASSRTAGASWGQYF
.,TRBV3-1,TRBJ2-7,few,TGTGCCAGCAGCCAAGGTCTCCCCACCCTAAAACTCGAGCAGTACTTC,CASSQGLPTLKLEQYF
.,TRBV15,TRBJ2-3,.,TGTGCCACCAGCAGAGACCCAGATACGCAGTATTTT,CATSRDPDTQYF